These T cell receptor beta chains were read from a single sample in a study of blood T cell repertoires in COVID-19. TCRdb keeps only in-frame clones here, not all; method: immunoSEQ multiplex PCR. The sample shows fewer than 200,000 clones, 85% to 90% of them seen only once. Sequencing was carried out using peripheral blood. The receptors were sampled from a woman in her sixties or seventies with acute or convalescent COVID-19. Both conserved end residues are part of each CDR3. D genes are given only for firm matches. The size field is filled for only some rows; it gives once, few, many or a size class.

d_call: TRBD1
clone_size: few
j_call: TRBJ1-2
v_call: TRBV24-1
cdr3_nt: TGTGCCACCAGTGATTTTAGGACAGGCTATGGCTACACCTTC
cdr3_aa: CATSDFRTGYGYTF

d_call: TRBD1
clone_size: -
j_call: TRBJ1-1
v_call: TRBV3-1/TRBV3-2
cdr3_nt: TGTGCCAGCAGCCAAGAAGGGGGCAGTAACACTGAAGCTTTCTTT
cdr3_aa: CASSQEGGSNTEAFF

d_call: -
clone_size: -
j_call: TRBJ1-1
v_call: TRBV19
cdr3_nt: TGTGCCAGTAGTATCGCGGACAGTGAAGCTTTCTTT
cdr3_aa: CASSIADSEAFF

d_call: -
clone_size: -
j_call: TRBJ1-3
v_call: TRBV15
cdr3_nt: TGTGCCACCAGCAGAGATCAAGTAACGGTGGGAAACACCATATATTTT
cdr3_aa: CATSRDQVTVGNTIYF

d_call: -
clone_size: -
j_call: TRBJ1-2
v_call: TRBV30
cdr3_nt: TGTGCCTGGAGTGTTGGGTCAGGGAATTCCTATGGCTACACCTTC
cdr3_aa: CAWSVGSGNSYGYTF

d_call: -
clone_size: -
j_call: TRBJ1-3
v_call: TRBV6-5
cdr3_nt: TGTGCCAGCAGTTACTCAGAACAGGGCGGCACCATATATTTT
cdr3_aa: CASSYSEQGGTIYF

d_call: TRBD1
clone_size: -
j_call: TRBJ2-7
v_call: TRBV18
cdr3_nt: TGTGCCAGCTCACCACCAACAGGGGGTGGCGAGCAGTACTTC
cdr3_aa: CASSPPTGGGEQYF

d_call: TRBD1
clone_size: -
j_call: TRBJ2-2
v_call: TRBV29-1
cdr3_nt: TGCAGCGCCGGATCAGGGGGCCTGAACACCGGGGAGCTGTTTTTT
cdr3_aa: CSAGSGGLNTGELFF

d_call: TRBD1
clone_size: -
j_call: TRBJ1-2
v_call: TRBV28
cdr3_nt: TGTGCCAGCAGTCCTGGGACAGGGGAAGGCTACACCTTC
cdr3_aa: CASSPGTGEGYTF

d_call: TRBD2
clone_size: -
j_call: TRBJ2-1
v_call: TRBV4-1
cdr3_nt: TGCGCCAGCAGCCAAGAAAGGACTAGTAGCAATGAGCAGTTCTTC
cdr3_aa: CASSQERTSSNEQFF

d_call: TRBD1
clone_size: -
j_call: TRBJ1-5
v_call: TRBV4-1
cdr3_nt: TGCGCCAGCAGCCCCCACATAGGGCAGGGGGTTGAGGGGCAGCCCCAGCATTTT
cdr3_aa: CASSPHIGQGVEGQPQHF

d_call: -
clone_size: -
j_call: TRBJ2-1
v_call: TRBV5-1
cdr3_nt: TGCGCCAGCAGCCTGGATGGTCAGGCCAGTGAGCAGTTCTTC
cdr3_aa: CASSLDGQASEQFF

d_call: -
clone_size: -
j_call: TRBJ2-1
v_call: TRBV30
cdr3_nt: TGTGCCTGGAGTCTACAGGACAATGAGCAGTTCTTC
cdr3_aa: CAWSLQDNEQFF

d_call: TRBD2
clone_size: -
j_call: TRBJ2-1
v_call: TRBV10-2
cdr3_nt: TGCGCCAGCAGTGATCCCGGGGCTAGCGGGAGAAAAGATGAGCAGTTCTTC
cdr3_aa: CASSDPGASGRKDEQFF

d_call: TRBD1
clone_size: -
j_call: TRBJ1-2
v_call: TRBV13
cdr3_nt: TGTGCCAGCAGCTTAGCCCAGGGGGCTAAATATGGCTACACCTTC
cdr3_aa: CASSLAQGAKYGYTF

d_call: -
clone_size: once
j_call: TRBJ1-1
v_call: TRBV12-3/TRBV12-4
cdr3_nt: TGTGCCAGCAGCAGACAGGTGAACACTGAAGCTTTCTTT
cdr3_aa: CASSRQVNTEAFF

d_call: TRBD1
clone_size: few
j_call: TRBJ1-5
v_call: TRBV28
cdr3_nt: TGTGCCAGCAGCCAACCCCGGACAGGGGAAGCTCAGCCCCAGCATTTT
cdr3_aa: CASSQPRTGEAQPQHF

d_call: -
clone_size: -
j_call: TRBJ1-2
v_call: TRBV29-1
cdr3_nt: TGCAGCGTTGACGCTCAGTGGACAAGCAGCTACACCTTC
cdr3_aa: CSVDAQWTSSYTF

d_call: TRBD1
clone_size: -
j_call: TRBJ2-2
v_call: TRBV2
cdr3_nt: TGTGCCAGCAAAGGTGGGCAGGGGGCAATCGGGGAGCTGTTTTTT
cdr3_aa: CASKGGQGAIGELFF

d_call: TRBD2
clone_size: -
j_call: TRBJ2-1
v_call: TRBV7-9
cdr3_nt: TGTGCCAGCAGCTTAGTTCGGGAAACTAGCGGGAGGTACAATGAGCAGTTCTTC
cdr3_aa: CASSLVRETSGRYNEQFF

d_call: TRBD2
clone_size: once
j_call: TRBJ2-7
v_call: TRBV30
cdr3_nt: TGTGCCTGGAAACGGGGGAGGGACTACGAGCAGTACTTC
cdr3_aa: CAWKRGRDYEQYF

d_call: TRBD2
clone_size: -
j_call: TRBJ2-1
v_call: TRBV19
cdr3_nt: TGTGCCAGTAAGGCTAGCGGGAGACTGAATGAGCAGTTCTTC
cdr3_aa: CASKASGRLNEQFF

d_call: TRBD1
clone_size: -
j_call: TRBJ1-1
v_call: TRBV7-9
cdr3_nt: TGTGCCAGCAGCTTCCGGGACAGCCCGAACACTGAAGCTTTCTTT
cdr3_aa: CASSFRDSPNTEAFF

d_call: TRBD1
clone_size: -
j_call: TRBJ1-2
v_call: TRBV27
cdr3_nt: TGTGCCAGCAGTGAGAGGGGGCGAAGCTATGGCTACACCTTC
cdr3_aa: CASSERGRSYGYTF

d_call: TRBD1
clone_size: -
j_call: TRBJ1-1
v_call: TRBV19
cdr3_nt: TGTGCCAGTAGACCGACAGGGGTCACCAACACTGAAGCTTTCTTT
cdr3_aa: CASRPTGVTNTEAFF

d_call: TRBD2
clone_size: once
j_call: TRBJ2-1
v_call: TRBV28
cdr3_nt: TGTGCCAGCAGTGGGACTAGCGGGAGCTCCTACAATGAGCAGTTCTTC
cdr3_aa: CASSGTSGSSYNEQFF

d_call: TRBD1
clone_size: -
j_call: TRBJ1-2
v_call: TRBV9
cdr3_nt: TGTGCCAGCAGCGCCTCGGGACAGGCGTATGGCTACACCTTC
cdr3_aa: CASSASGQAYGYTF

d_call: TRBD1
clone_size: once
j_call: TRBJ1-4
v_call: TRBV18
cdr3_nt: TGTGCCAGCTCGAAAGGGACAGGGGGACGAGAAAAACTGTTTTTT
cdr3_aa: CASSKGTGGREKLFF